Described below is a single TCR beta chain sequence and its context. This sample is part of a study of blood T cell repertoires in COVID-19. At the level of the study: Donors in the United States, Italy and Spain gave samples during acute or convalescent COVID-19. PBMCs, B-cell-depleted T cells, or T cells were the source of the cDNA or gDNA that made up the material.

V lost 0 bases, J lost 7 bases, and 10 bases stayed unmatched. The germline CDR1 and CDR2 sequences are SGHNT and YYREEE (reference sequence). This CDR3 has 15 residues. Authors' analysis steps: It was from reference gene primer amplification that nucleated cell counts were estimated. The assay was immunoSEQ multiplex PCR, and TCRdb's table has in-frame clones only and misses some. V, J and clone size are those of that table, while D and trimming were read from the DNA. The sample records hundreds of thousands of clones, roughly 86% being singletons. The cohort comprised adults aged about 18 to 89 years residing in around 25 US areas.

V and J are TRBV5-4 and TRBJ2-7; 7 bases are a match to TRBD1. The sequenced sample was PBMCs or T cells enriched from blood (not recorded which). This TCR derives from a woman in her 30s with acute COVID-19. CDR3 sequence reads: CASSLGVLDRPEQYF. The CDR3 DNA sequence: TGTGCCAGCAGCTTGGGGGTTCTGGACAGGCCGGAGCAGTACTTC.